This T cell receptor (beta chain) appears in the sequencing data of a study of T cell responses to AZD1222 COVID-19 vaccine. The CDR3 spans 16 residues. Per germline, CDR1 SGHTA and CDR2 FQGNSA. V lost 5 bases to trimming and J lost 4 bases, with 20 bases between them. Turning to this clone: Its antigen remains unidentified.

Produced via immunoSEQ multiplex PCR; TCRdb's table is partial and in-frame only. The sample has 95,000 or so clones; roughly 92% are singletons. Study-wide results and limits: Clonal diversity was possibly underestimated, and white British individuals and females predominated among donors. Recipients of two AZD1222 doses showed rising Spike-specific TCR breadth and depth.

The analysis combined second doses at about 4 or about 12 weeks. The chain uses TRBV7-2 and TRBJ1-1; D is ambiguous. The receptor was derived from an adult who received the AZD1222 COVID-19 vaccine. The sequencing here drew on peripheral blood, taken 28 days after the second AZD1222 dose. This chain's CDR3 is CASSRSRRAEGTEAFF. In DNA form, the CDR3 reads TGTGCCAGCAGCCGTAGTCGGAGGGCGGAAGGCACTGAAGCTTTCTTT.